This is a list of T cell receptor beta chains from one sample in a study of T cell repertoires in cytomegalovirus infection. TCRdb passed the reads through MiXCR, listing each CDR3 protein once. The table shows 250,000 to 300,000 distinct CDR3 sequences, with approximately 15% occurring only once. Input material: CD8+ T cells from PBMCs. Receptors were obtained from a human donor in good health (CMV status not recorded). Some clones in this sample may be carry-over from other donors' samples. The CDR3 runs from the conserved cysteine through the conserved F or W. The D gene is left open where the match is weak. The listing skips clone size in some rows; elsewhere it reads once, few, many or a size class.

d_gene,j_gene,abundance,v_gene,CDR3nt,CDR3aa
NA,TRBJ1-1,few,TRBV12-3/TRBV12-4,TGTGCCAGCAGTTTCTGGGGACGGGGGAACACTGAAGCTTTCTTT,CASSFWGRGNTEAFF
TRBD1,TRBJ1-3,NA,TRBV4-1,TGCGCCAGCAGCCACCGCGGACAGGGTGAAAACACCATATATTTT,CASSHRGQGENTIYF
NA,TRBJ2-7,few,TRBV4-1,TGCGCCAGCAGCCAAGATCGTGACCCCTACCTTAACGAGCAGTACTTC,CASSQDRDPYLNEQYF
NA,TRBJ2-2,few,TRBV7-9,TGTGCCAGCAGCTCTGCCGGACAGACCTACACCGGGGAGCTGTTTTTT,CASSSAGQTYTGELFF
NA,TRBJ1-5,NA,TRBV13,TGTGCCAGCAGCAAAGGGGTTCAGCCCCAGCATTTT,CASSKGVQPQHF
NA,TRBJ1-1,many,TRBV6-2/TRBV6-3,TGTGCCAGCAGTTACAAATTGGGCACTGAAGCTTTCTTT,CASSYKLGTEAFF
TRBD2,TRBJ2-5,NA,TRBV7-9,TGTGCCAGCAACGGACTAGCGGGGCTCCAAGAGACCCAGTACTTC,CASNGLAGLQETQYF
NA,TRBJ2-7,NA,TRBV2,TGTGCCAGCAGTTCCGAGTCACGACAACTTGAGCAGTACTTC,CASSSESRQLEQYF
NA,TRBJ1-1,many,TRBV6-5,TGTGCCAGCAGTACCTCCCGGGCGGACCGCCCCATGAACACTGAAGCTTTCTTT,CASSTSRADRPMNTEAFF
TRBD1,TRBJ1-5,many,TRBV7-2,TGTGCCAGCAGCCCCGACCGACAGGGGTTGGAGCCCCAGCATTTT,CASSPDRQGLEPQHF
TRBD2,TRBJ2-7,many,TRBV7-6,TGTGCCAGCAGCTTATCCCAGGAAGCGGGGGGTCCAGGAGAGCAGTACTTC,CASSLSQEAGGPGEQYF
TRBD1,TRBJ1-4,many,TRBV7-8,TGTGCCAGCAGCCCCTGGGAGGGACAGGGAGGAGAAAAACTGTTTTTT,CASSPWEGQGGEKLFF
NA,TRBJ1-1,NA,TRBV14,TGTGCCAGCAGCCCGCACCGACCCTACTACACTGAAGCTTTCTTT,CASSPHRPYYTEAFF
NA,TRBJ1-1,many,TRBV12-3/TRBV12-4,TGTGCCAGCAGACAAGGCGGCATGAACACTGAAGCTTTCTTT,CASRQGGMNTEAFF
NA,TRBJ1-1,NA,TRBV19,TGTGCCAGTAGTATAAGTGTTGGTGTAGAAGCTTTCTTT,CASSISVGVEAFF
NA,TRBJ2-3,NA,TRBV7-9,TGTGCCAGCAGCTTAGTTGTCAGGGTCACAGATACGCAGTATTTT,CASSLVVRVTDTQYF
NA,TRBJ2-5,NA,TRBV2,TGTGCCAGCAGTCGGAACTCCCAAGAGACCCAGTACTTC,CASSRNSQETQYF
NA,TRBJ2-1,many,TRBV14,TGTGCCAGCAGCCAAGATCCTGACCGTTTAAAGAACAATGAGCAGTTCTTC,CASSQDPDRLKNNEQFF
TRBD2,TRBJ2-3,few,TRBV6-2/TRBV6-3,TGTGCCAGCAGTTACCCGCCGGGACTACGCACAGATACGCAGTATTTT,CASSYPPGLRTDTQYF
NA,TRBJ2-7,NA,TRBV14,TGTGCCAGCAGCTACGGACGGGGGGCCGGATACGAGCAGTACTTC,CASSYGRGAGYEQYF
NA,TRBJ2-5,NA,TRBV7-9,TGTGCCAGCAGCGAGGACAGAATCCAAGAGACCCAGTACTTC,CASSEDRIQETQYF
TRBD1,TRBJ1-4,few,TRBV25-1,TGTGCCAGCAGTGGAGGGACAGTTAATGAAAAACTGTTTTTT,CASSGGTVNEKLFF
NA,TRBJ2-1,NA,TRBV5-8,TGTGCCAGCACCGTGGGCTGCAATGAGCAGTTCTTC,CASTVGCNEQFF
NA,TRBJ2-2,NA,TRBV6-4,TGTGCCAGCAGTGACGGGGGGGCAAACACCGGGGAGCTGTTTTTT,CASSDGGANTGELFF
TRBD1,TRBJ1-1,many,TRBV7-8,TGTGCCAGCAGCGCAGGGGGAGGGGGCACTGAAGCTTTCTTT,CASSAGGGGTEAFF
TRBD2,TRBJ2-1,few,TRBV27,TGTGCCAGCAGTTTTCGAGCGGGGACTCGTCCCAATGAGCAGTTCTTC,CASSFRAGTRPNEQFF
TRBD1,TRBJ1-1,NA,TRBV19,TGTGCCAGTAGAGGACAGGGAGAGAACACTGAAGCTTTCTTT,CASRGQGENTEAFF
NA,TRBJ2-7,few,TRBV6-2/TRBV6-3,TGTGCCAGCAGTCACGATCTTACCCCCTACGAGCAGTACTTC,CASSHDLTPYEQYF
TRBD1,TRBJ1-1,NA,TRBV5-1,TGCGCCAGCAGCCGCGGACAGGCGGCTACTGAAGCTTTCTTT,CASSRGQAATEAFF
TRBD2,TRBJ2-2,NA,TRBV3-1,TGTGCCAGCAGCCAAGAAGTAGCGGGCCCTTGGCTGTTTTTT,CASSQEVAGPWLFF
TRBD1,TRBJ2-6,few,TRBV4-1,TGCGCCAGCAGCCCGGACAGGCGTGGCTCTGGGGCCAACGTCCTGACTTTC,CASSPDRRGSGANVLTF
TRBD1,TRBJ2-1,few,TRBV4-1,TGTGCCAGCAGCCAAGTGGGACAGCTCTCCTACAATGAGCAGTTCTTC,CASSQVGQLSYNEQFF
NA,TRBJ2-7,NA,TRBV20-1,TGCAGTGCTAGAGATGGGAGCCGATACGAGCAGTACTTC,CSARDGSRYEQYF
NA,TRBJ2-1,NA,TRBV6-5,TGTGCCAGCAGTTACTGGCAGGGGGGTAATGAGCAGTTCTTC,CASSYWQGGNEQFF
NA,TRBJ1-2,many,TRBV12-5,TGTGCTAGTGGGCCCTCGGACGGTGATGGCTACACCTTC,CASGPSDGDGYTF
NA,TRBJ1-6,many,TRBV7-8,TGTGCCAGCAGCCCTCTGAATAATTCACCCCTCCACTTT,CASSPLNNSPLHF
TRBD1,TRBJ2-1,many,TRBV7-2,TGTGCCAGCAGCTTAGGACAGGGTTACTACAATGAGCAGTTCTTC,CASSLGQGYYNEQFF
NA,TRBJ2-7,many,TRBV7-2,TGTGCCAGCAGCACCGGGTCCCTACGGGGACAGTACTTC,CASSTGSLRGQYF
NA,TRBJ2-2,many,TRBV12-3/TRBV12-4,TGTGCCAGCAGTTTTACAGGAGACACCGGGGAGCTGTTTTTT,CASSFTGDTGELFF
NA,TRBJ1-2,few,TRBV29-1,TGCAGCGTTGAGGCAAACTATGGCTACACCTTC,CSVEANYGYTF
NA,TRBJ1-2,few,TRBV9,TGTGCCAGCAGCCTTACGATCCAGGGTTATGGCTACACCTTC,CASSLTIQGYGYTF
TRBD2,TRBJ2-7,many,TRBV7-6,TGTGCCAGCAGCTTTTACGGGGGGGACGGATCCTACGAGCAGTACTTC,CASSFYGGDGSYEQYF